The T cell receptor beta chain described here comes from a study of circulating and synovial CD4+ cells in juvenile arthritis. Study-wide results and limits: Deeper sequencing increased measured overlap with synovial clonotypes. T cell genome counts differed by at least an order of magnitude between CPL and CD4 samples. Bulk blood CD4 repertoires were more diverse than these. Compared with bulk blood, circulating pathogenic-like lymphocytes shared substantially more CDR3 sequences with synovial T cells.

Sequencing was performed with immunoSEQ multiplex PCR; in TCRdb, only in-frame clones are kept and a portion is missing. The sample lists around 32,000 clones; nearly 95% were seen once. Remarks on this clone: Its antigen is unknown.

Looked up from germline, CDR1 is SGHRS and CDR2 is YFSETQ. This CDR3 spans 16 amino acids. Trimming removed 1 base from V and 6 bases from J; junction bases left unmatched: 12. J is TRBJ2-7 and V is TRBV5-1; TRBD1 agrees at 8 bases. Sequenced: CD4+ T cells from blood. The clonotype was recovered from a human donor with juvenile idiopathic arthritis. CDR3 sequence reads: CASSLPPTGGLGEQYF. Written as DNA, the CDR3 is TGCGCCAGCAGCTTGCCCCCAACAGGGGGGCTAGGCGAGCAGTACTTC.